This is a list of T cell receptor beta chains from one sample in a study of post-analysis software for immune sequencing data. TCRdb re-called the PCR reads with MiXCR, one entry per CDR3 protein. The sample records 700,000 to 800,000 distinct CDR3 sequences, about 27% being singletons. Sequencing input: blood. These receptors were taken from a girl aged 10 to 17 with multiple sclerosis. The CDR3 runs from the conserved cysteine through the conserved F or W. A D gene is named only where the DNA matches it firmly. Only part of the rows carry a size: once, few, many, or a class if the clone is expanded.

>NA|few|TRBV7-9|TRBJ2-5
TGTGCCAGCAGCCCCCCCCGCGGATTATTAAACCAAGAGACCCAGTACTTC
CASSPPRGLLNQETQYF
>TRBD1|NA|TRBV10-3|TRBJ2-5
TGTGCCATCAGTGACCGGGACAGGGGGCTCGAAGAGCAGTACTTC
CAISDRDRGLEEQYF
>NA|NA|TRBV5-1|TRBJ1-1
TGCGCCAGCAGCTTGTACGGCGAGGAGACTGAAGCTTTCTTT
CASSLYGEETEAFF
>TRBD2|many|TRBV4-3|TRBJ2-7
TGCGCCAGCAGCCAAGGACTAGCCGGGCGCTACGAGCAGTACTTC
CASSQGLAGRYEQYF
>TRBD2|many|TRBV29-1|TRBJ2-3
TGCAGCGTTATAAGCGGGAGGGGCGCAGATACGCAGTATTTT
CSVISGRGADTQYF
>NA|many|TRBV29-1|TRBJ2-1
TGCAGCGTTGTGTATAGGAATGAGCAGTTCTTC
CSVVYRNEQFF
>TRBD1|NA|TRBV7-9|TRBJ1-5
TGTGCCAGCAGCCCGCCGGGACAGGGTCAGCCCCAGCATTTT
CASSPPGQGQPQHF
>NA|once|TRBV28|TRBJ2-1
TGTGCCAGCAGCCCCGGGGTTCGCAATTTATACAATGAGCAGTTCTTC
CASSPGVRNLYNEQFF
>TRBD1|NA|TRBV5-1|TRBJ1-1
TGCGCCAGCAGCCCCGGGGGGACAGGGAAGAACACTGAAGCTTTCTTT
CASSPGGTGKNTEAFF
>NA|NA|TRBV10-2|TRBJ2-3
TGCGCCATTGGGGAAGATACGCAGTATTTT
CAIGEDTQYF
>NA|NA|TRBV7-2|TRBJ2-1
TGTGCCAGCAGCTTGGGGCGGACGAGCTCCTACAATGAGCAGTTCTTC
CASSLGRTSSYNEQFF
>NA|few|TRBV3-1|TRBJ2-4
TGTGCCAGCAGCGCTAGGGGCAGCTCAGTAAACATTCAGTACTTC
CASSARGSSVNIQYF
>NA|NA|TRBV5-1|TRBJ2-5
TGCGCCAGCAGCCCGGGGTTCCGGGGGCTCCAAGAGACCCAGTACTTC
CASSPGFRGLQETQYF
>NA|few|TRBV7-9|TRBJ2-1
TGTGCCAGCAGCTTAATAGGGAAAGAGACCCAGTTCTTC
CASSLIGKETQFF
>NA|NA|TRBV21-1|TRBJ1-5
TGTGCCAGCAGCAAAGCGCTTTTTGCTGTCACAGGGGAGTTTCAGCCCCAGCATTTT
CASSKALFAVTGEFQPQHF
>NA|NA|TRBV29-1|TRBJ1-1
TGCAGCGTGTCCCTGGGGCTGAACACTGAAGCTTTCTTT
CSVSLGLNTEAFF
>NA|few|TRBV29-1|TRBJ2-3
TGCAGCGTTGAATTTCGCGGAGGGCGCACAGATACGCAGTATTTT
CSVEFRGGRTDTQYF
>NA|NA|TRBV7-2|TRBJ1-2
TGTGCCAGCAGCCCCGGGGGTCGTTATGGCTACACCTTC
CASSPGGRYGYTF
>TRBD2|few|TRBV20-1|TRBJ2-7
TGCAGTGCTACCTCGCGGCTAGCGGGTCTCTCCTACGAGCAGTACTTC
CSATSRLAGLSYEQYF
>NA|few|TRBV7-2|TRBJ2-4
TGTGCCAGCAGCCTAGGGGGGTGGGCCAAAAACATTCAGTACTTC
CASSLGGWAKNIQYF
>NA|NA|TRBV28|TRBJ1-2
TGTGCCAGCAGCAACCTAGGGGGGAACTATGGCTACACCTTC
CASSNLGGNYGYTF
>NA|NA|TRBV6-5|TRBJ2-1
TGTGCCACCCAGTGGGGCGGCTACAATGAGCAGTTCTTC
CATQWGGYNEQFF
>TRBD2|NA|TRBV18|TRBJ2-1
TGTGCCAGCTCACCGGGACTAGAAAGGTATGAGCAGTTCTTC
CASSPGLERYEQFF
>NA|NA|TRBV5-1|TRBJ1-5
TGCGCCAGCAGCATAACAGGGAATCAGCCCCAGCATTTT
CASSITGNQPQHF
>NA|NA|TRBV20-1|TRBJ2-3
TGCAGTGCTCGCACCCTTGGAGACGCAGATACGCAGTATTTT
CSARTLGDADTQYF
>TRBD1|NA|TRBV12-3/TRBV12-4|TRBJ2-5
TGTGCCAGCAGTTTGGGACAGGCCAGGCGAGAGACCCAGTACTTC
CASSLGQARRETQYF
>TRBD2|NA|TRBV10-3|TRBJ2-7
TGTGCCATCAGTGAAAAAAGCGGGAGGGGGGCCTACGAGCAGTACTTC
CAISEKSGRGAYEQYF
>NA|few|TRBV29-1|TRBJ2-1
TGCAGCGTTGCGGCCATACGAGAGCAGTTCTTC
CSVAAIREQFF
>NA|few|TRBV12-3/TRBV12-4|TRBJ2-1
TGTGCCAGCAAAAGAGAGTGGCTCGAGTCGTCCGAGCAGTTCTTC
CASKREWLESSEQFF
>NA|NA|TRBV6-6|TRBJ1-1
TGTGCCAGCAGTTACTCGGTGACCTGGGACACTGAAGCTTTCTTT
CASSYSVTWDTEAFF
>NA|few|TRBV7-9|TRBJ2-3
TGTGCCAGCAGCTTTGGGAAGTCCACAGATACGCAGTATTTT
CASSFGKSTDTQYF
>TRBD2|few|TRBV11-2|TRBJ2-1
TGTGCCAGCAGCTTACGGGGCTCGGGACTAGTGTACAATGAGCAGTTCTTC
CASSLRGSGLVYNEQFF
>TRBD2|few|TRBV10-3|TRBJ2-7
TGTGCCATCAGGGGACTAGCGGGGAGCTACGAGCAGTACTTC
CAIRGLAGSYEQYF